Shown below are 16 T cell receptor beta chains from a single sample sequenced in a study of molecular identifiers for immune sequencing clone quantification. TCRdb reprocessed the PCR reads via MiXCR and lists one record per CDR3 protein. The sample contains nearly 55,000 distinct CDR3 sequences, approximately 40% of which appear only once. The sequenced material came from naive CD8+ T cells from blood, with Jurkat cell RNA spiked in. Described subset: FACS-sorted CD8+CD4-CCR7+CD45RA+ naive T cells. All receptors derive from a human donor in good health. Some libraries in this study had Jurkat cell RNA spiked in.

This clonotype was observed a single time. With a much larger clone just one base away, this may be a read error. The chain joins TRBV20-1 to TRBJ2-7, with no clear D. Germline lookup yields CDR1 DFQATT and CDR2 SNEGSKA (reference sequence). CDR3 length: 11 residues. The DNA of the CDR3 is TGCAGTGCTAATCTAGGATACGCGCAGTACTTC. It encodes CSANLGYAQYF.

This clonotype appeared a few times. The chain is built from TRBV11-2 and TRBJ2-1; D remains ambiguous. Germline loops: CDR1 SGHAT, CDR2 FQNNGV. This CDR3 comprises 14 residues. V was cut by 7 bases and J by 2 bases, with 12 bases left in between. The CDR3 here is CASTVGSPYNEQFF. In DNA, the CDR3 is TGTGCCAGCACCGTGGGCAGTCCCTACAATGAGCAGTTCTTC. Full variable domain (outside the CDR3, taken from reference TRBV11-2 and TRBJ2-1): EAGVAQSPRYKIIEKRQSVAFWCNPISGHATLYWYQQILGQGPKLLIQFQNNGVVDDSQLPKDRFSAERLKGVDSTLKIQPAKLEDSAVYLCASTVGSPYNEQFFGPGTRLTVL.

The rearrangement joins TRBV7-2 to TRBJ2-3; D is undetermined. The germline V gene has CDR1 SGHTA and CDR2 FQGNSA. The ends were cut back, 1 base at V and 2 bases at J, with 10 bases in the middle. The CDR3 runs to 15 residues. The CDR3 protein is CASSLDFGYTDTQYF. The DNA for the CDR3 is TGTGCCAGCAGCTTAGATTTCGGGTACACAGATACGCAGTATTTT.

This clonotype was seen ten or more times. The chain has TRBV12-3 or TRBV12-4 and TRBJ1-1; D unclear. The CDR3 has 14 residues. V was shortened by 3 bases and J by 0 bases, with 8 bases between the two germline ends. The CDR3 region is CASSFEGVNTEAFF. As DNA, the CDR3 is TGTGCCAGCAGTTTCGAGGGAGTGAACACTGAAGCTTTCTTT.

This chain links TRBV18 with TRBJ1-4, with 8 bases that match TRBD1. The germline V gene has CDR1 KGHSH and CDR2 LQKENI. The length of the CDR3 is 15 residues. J lost 5 bases, V lost 3 bases, and 5 bases had no gene match. The chain's CDR3 is CASSPNDRGNEKLFF. Here the CDR3 DNA reads TGTGCCAGCTCACCGAACGACAGGGGCAATGAAAAACTGTTTTTT.

This clonotype has a count of ten or more. The chain employs TRBV7-2 and TRBJ2-7; TRBD2 might be the D (5 bases). The germline V gene has CDR1 SGHTA and CDR2 FQGNSA. V was trimmed by 3 bases and J by 3 bases, leaving 9 bases between them. The CDR3 loop spans 13 amino acids. CDR3 sequence reads: CASSLPSSYEQYF. The DNA for the CDR3 is TGTGCCAGCAGCTTGCCTAGCAGCTACGAGCAGTACTTC.

The CDR3: CASSTTNGGNQPQHF. As DNA, the CDR3 is TGTGCCAGTAGTACTACTAACGGAGGAAATCAGCCCCAGCATTTT. The chain employs TRBV19 and TRBJ1-5; no firm D call. The CDR3 runs 15 residues. CDR1 and CDR2 from the germline V gene are LNHDA and SQIVND (reference sequence). V lost 4 bases to trimming and J lost 4 bases, with 14 bases between them.

This clonotype was observed at least ten times. The chain uses TRBV28 and TRBJ2-7, with D perhaps TRBD2 (5 bases). Between the trimmed V and J ends, which lost 3 bases and 3 bases, there was a span of 15 bases. CDR3 size: 15 residues. Germline assignment: CDR1 MDHEN and CDR2 SYDVKM. The CDR3 DNA sequence: TGTGCCAGCAGTTTGTATCCCCGGGGTAACTACGAGCAGTACTTC. Its protein is CASSLYPRGNYEQYF. Complete variable domain (other parts from reference TRBV28 and TRBJ2-7): DVKVTQSSRYLVKRTGEKVFLECVQDMDHENMFWYRQDPGLGLRLIYFSYDVKMKEKGDIPEGYSVSREKKERFSLILESASTNQTSMYLCASSLYPRGNYEQYFGPGTRLTVT.

This clonotype is a singleton in its sample. The chain links TRBV4-3 to TRBJ2-2; 10 nucleotides align to TRBD1. V lost 0 bases and J lost 0; bases outside the gene matches: 10. The CDR3 runs to 20 residues. Germline-derived CDR1 and CDR2 are LGHNA and YSLEER. The CDR3 DNA reads as TGCGCCAGCAGCCAAGAGGCGACAGGGGGCTATATCGCGAACACCGGGGAGCTGTTTTTT. Protein product: CASSQEATGGYIANTGELFF.

Notes on this clonotype: This sequence may be a read error, since a much larger clone differs from it by one base. This CDR3 fails to terminate in the conserved phenylalanine or tryptophan, so it likely reflects a read error. The gene calls are TRBV12-3 or TRBV12-4 and TRBJ2-2, with 14 bases fitting TRBD2. The CDR3 is made up of 17 amino acids. Trimming removed 11 bases from V and 0 bases from J; junction bases left unmatched: 8. The CDR3 spells CAPPGLAGVANTGELFS. CDR3 DNA sequence: TGTGCCCCCCCGGGACTAGCGGGAGTCGCGAACACCGGGGAGCTGTTTTCT.

This clonotype has only one observation. The CDR3 does not close with the conserved phenylalanine or tryptophan, likely indicating a read error. The chain joins TRBV7-9 to TRBJ1-1; D gene uncertain. This CDR3 region has 14 residues. Trimming left V 4 bases short and J 6 bases short, with 15 bases between. Looked up from germline, CDR1 is SEHNR and CDR2 is FQNEAQ (reference sequence). The CDR3 sequence: CASSSPGKAPEAFS. In DNA, the CDR3 is TGTGCCAGCAGCTCCCCGGGTAAGGCCCCTGAAGCTTTCTCT.

This clonotype was seen at least ten times. The V and J genes are TRBV12-3 or TRBV12-4 and TRBJ2-7, with 10 bases identical to TRBD2. This CDR3 is 15 amino acids long. The J segment lost 2 bases and the V segment lost 2 bases, leaving 3 bases of the junction unmatched. The DNA for the CDR3 is TGTGCCAGCAGTTTATTGCTAGCGGGAGCCTACGAGCAGTACTTC. Its translation is CASSLLLAGAYEQYF.

In regard to this clonotype: This clone may be a read error of a much larger clone one base away. This rearrangement joins TRBV5-1 to TRBJ2-3; D may correspond to TRBD1 or TRBD2 (5 bases each). The CDR3 has 15 amino acids. Germline CDR1 reads SGHRS; CDR2 reads YFSETQ. Trimming pared 0 bases from V and 6 bases from J, leaving 14 bases between. The CDR3 sequence: CASSLAGRRGDTQYF. DNA of the CDR3: TGCGCCAGCAGCTTGGCGGGACGCCGCGGGGATACGCAGTATTTT.

This clonotype was found a few times. The chain uses TRBV4-3 and TRBJ2-2; D is undetermined. The CDR3 length is 14 residues. Per germline, CDR1 LGHNA and CDR2 YSLEER. Trimming removed 1 base from V and 0 bases from J, with 3 bases in between. The CDR3 coding sequence is TGCGCCAGCAGCCAAGTAACGAACACCGGGGAGCTGTTTTTT. It translates to CASSQVTNTGELFF.

With regard to this clonotype: A much larger clone lies one base from this, so it may be a read error. V and J are TRBV7-6 and TRBJ1-3, with D uncertain. The length of the CDR3 is 14 residues. Germline V gene sequence: CDR1 SGHVS, CDR2 FNYEAQ. This CDR3 reads CASSASGAGNTMYF. CDR3 nucleotides: TGTGCCAGCAGCGCTTCAGGAGCTGGAAACACCATGTATTTT.

As for this clonotype: Without the conserved terminal phenylalanine or tryptophan, this CDR3 likely stems from a read error. The rearrangement links TRBV3-1 to TRBJ1-2, with D tentatively TRBD1 (6 bases). The CDR3 is made up of 13 amino acids. The germline V and J ends were trimmed by 1 base and 6 bases, with 9 bases remaining between them. CDR1 is LGHDT and CDR2 is YNNKEL in the germline V gene (reference sequence). CDR3 sequence: CASSQGGGHGYTY. DNA for the CDR3: TGTGCCAGCAGCCAAGGCGGGGGCCATGGCTACACCTAC.